This passage covers 5 T cell receptor beta chains from one sample sequenced in a study of regulatory T cells in long-lasting Graves disease. Library construction for TCR beta used iRepertoire HTBI primers and Arm-PCR of CDR3 regions. One entry per CDR3 protein results from TCRdb running MiXCR on the multiplex PCR reads. This sample yields about 620,000 distinct CDR3 sequences, of which about 15% are seen a single time; about 18% belongs to the top ten. Time point of the sample: newly diagnosed GD, antithyroid drugs for less than 3 months. Preparation of the TCR library used RNA extracted from PBMCs. These sequences were also reported in another study, on T cells in Graves' hyperthyroidism and ophthalmopathy.

The sequencing here drew on peripheral blood mononuclear cells (PBMCs), taken at new diagnosis, from a patient treated with antithyroid drugs. The receptors shown here come from a woman in her twenties or thirties with Graves disease.

The V gene is TRBV28, the J gene TRBJ2-3; D is ambiguous. CDR3 length equals 13 residues. The germline V and J ends were trimmed by 3 bases and 9 bases, with 13 bases remaining between them. From germline, CDR1 is MDHEN and CDR2 SYDVKM. The CDR3 sequence is CASSFLSAGTQYF. The CDR3 DNA sequence: TGTGCCAGCAGTTTCTTGTCTGCCGGAACGCAGTATTTT.

This clonotype was recorded a few times. J is TRBJ1-6 and V is TRBV6-1, with TRBD1 as a possible D gene (6 bases). The CDR3 runs to 14 residues. V lost 6 bases and J lost 9, with 15 bases in between. Germline CDR1 MNHNS, CDR2 SASEGT. The CDR3 here is CASRPGTSFSPLHF. In DNA, the CDR3 is TGTGCCAGCAGACCCGGGACAAGCTTTTCACCCCTCCACTTT.

Ten or more counts support this clonotype. The chain recombines TRBV5-1 with TRBJ2-1; the match to TRBD2 covers 8 bases. The CDR3 runs to 14 residues. V shed 4 bases, J shed 8 bases, and the junction held 8 bases outside the gene matches. The germline gives CDR1 SGHRS, CDR2 YFSETQ. The CDR3 spells CASSENAGGDEQFF. In DNA, the CDR3 is TGCGCCAGCAGCGAGAACGCGGGGGGCGATGAGCAGTTCTTC.

Here the CDR3 DNA reads TGTGCCAGCACCAGGGGGTTGGGAGGAGAAAAACTGTTTTTT. Translated, it gives CASTRGLGGEKLFF. This chain links TRBV11-2 with TRBJ1-4; 7 nucleotides align to TRBD1. Germline loops: CDR1 SGHAT, CDR2 FQNNGV. The junction had 10 bases not matched to a gene; V was cut back by 7 bases and J by 8 bases. The CDR3 totals 14 residues.

The rearrangement joins TRBV25-1 to TRBJ1-2; 7 bases map to TRBD1. The germline V gene encodes CDR1 MGHDK and CDR2 SYGVNS. The CDR3 covers 16 residues. V dropped 7 bases and J dropped 5; count of bases not matched to a gene: 16. The CDR3 reads CASTGVGGDRSYGYTF. The DNA of the CDR3 is TGTGCCAGCACGGGGGTGGGGGGGGACAGATCGTATGGCTACACCTTC.